This T cell receptor (beta chain) stems from a study of beta chain features in type 1 diabetes. Study-wide results and limits: Shorter templates might be favored by PCR, and equally so in patients and in controls.

In total, each donor contributed a single heparinised blood draw that averaged around 110 mL. Isolation of CD4+ naive, central memory, regulatory and stem cell-like memory cells was achieved by sorting via CD45RO/CCR7/CD25/CD127/CD95/CD27. V lost 3 bases and J lost 4, with 12 bases in between. Germline V gene data show CDR1 as KGHSH and CDR2 as LQKENI. This CDR3 comprises 14 residues. Regarding this clone: The antigen is unknown.

Every isolated RNA sample was fully reverse transcribed, so sequencing captured expressed TCRB transcripts. The assay was immunoSEQ multiplex PCR, and TCRdb's table has in-frame clones only and misses some. The sample lists under 250,000 clones, roughly 14% occurring once. The sequenced sample consisted of naive CD4+ T cells from blood. This rearrangement joins TRBV18 to TRBJ2-5; TRBD1 is a possible D gene (5 bases). The TCR originated in a woman in her thirties or forties in good health. The CDR3 loop reads CASSPLPGPETQYF. In DNA, the CDR3 is TGTGCCAGCTCACCGCTCCCAGGGCCAGAGACCCAGTACTTC.